A selection of T cell receptor beta chains follows, all from one sample in a study of blood T cell repertoires in COVID-19. TCRdb's table, derived via immunoSEQ multiplex PCR, lists solely in-frame clones and lacks some. Of roughly 150,000 clones in the sample, around 81% were seen once. Sequenced sample: PBMCs or T cells enriched from blood (not recorded which). These receptors all come from a middle-aged woman who had recovered from COVID-19. Each CDR3 is given with its conserved first and last residue. Each record gives: D gene, V gene, J gene, clone size, CDR3 protein, CDR3 DNA. The D gene is left open where the match is weak. Clone size, where shown, is once, few, many, or a class for clones that have expanded.

-,TRBV7-9,TRBJ2-7,few,CASSSSGEQYF,TGTGCCAGCAGCTCCTCGGGAGAGCAGTACTTC
-,TRBV15,TRBJ2-2,-,CATEAEAGSQYTGELFF,TGTGCCACCGAGGCAGAGGCGGGGAGTCAGTACACCGGGGAGCTGTTTTTT
TRBD2,TRBV10-3,TRBJ2-1,-,CATGLAGANEQFF,TGTGCCACCGGACTAGCGGGGGCGAATGAGCAGTTCTTC
TRBD1,TRBV7-9,TRBJ1-1,-,CASSFDRAPPYTEAFF,TGTGCCAGCAGCTTCGACAGGGCCCCCCCTTACACTGAAGCTTTCTTT
-,TRBV5-4,TRBJ2-1,-,CASSKQTSRPYNEQFF,TGTGCCAGCAGCAAGCAAACTAGTCGCCCCTACAATGAGCAGTTCTTC
TRBD2,TRBV7-7,TRBJ2-3,once,CASSLGRLAGGDTQYF,TGTGCCAGCAGCTTAGGGAGACTAGCGGGTGGCGATACGCAGTATTTT
-,TRBV2,TRBJ1-5,-,CASSELRSNQPQHF,TGTGCCAGCAGTGAACTAAGATCCAATCAGCCCCAGCATTTT
TRBD2,TRBV3-1/TRBV3-2,TRBJ2-1,-,CASSPGTSGYNEQFF,TGTGCCAGCAGCCCCGGGACTAGCGGGTACAATGAGCAGTTCTTC
TRBD1,TRBV3-1/TRBV3-2,TRBJ2-2,once,CASSQGQINTGELFF,TGTGCCAGCAGCCAGGGACAGATAAACACCGGGGAGCTGTTTTTT
-,TRBV4-1,TRBJ2-7,many,CASSQLGDSYEQYF,TGCGCCAGCAGCCAACTCGGGGACTCCTACGAGCAGTACTTC
TRBD1,TRBV30,TRBJ1-6,-,CAWSARSRGRNSPLHF,TGTGCCTGGAGCGCACGTTCCAGGGGGCGGAATTCACCCCTCCACTTT
-,TRBV5-1,TRBJ1-2,-,CASSLAIRAYGYTF,TGCGCCAGCAGCTTGGCCATCAGGGCCTATGGCTACACCTTC
TRBD1,TRBV5-1,TRBJ1-1,-,CASTLTGVNTEAFF,TGCGCCAGCACCTTGACAGGGGTGAACACTGAAGCTTTCTTT
TRBD2,TRBV24-1,TRBJ2-1,-,CATSDPGLAGGSDEQFF,TGTGCCACCAGTGACCCCGGTTTAGCGGGAGGGTCTGATGAGCAGTTCTTC
TRBD2,TRBV7-8,TRBJ2-3,-,CASSSRRLAGRTDTQYF,TGTGCCAGCAGCTCCCGTCGACTAGCGGGAAGAACAGATACGCAGTATTTT
TRBD1,TRBV9,TRBJ2-5,-,CASSADRGHRETQYF,TGTGCCAGCAGCGCGGACAGGGGGCATCGGGAGACCCAGTACTTC
-,TRBV4-1,TRBJ1-5,-,CASSHRGPNQPQHF,TGCGCCAGCAGCCACCGAGGCCCTAATCAGCCCCAGCATTTT
-,TRBV2,TRBJ1-5,-,CASSESVNQPQHF,TGTGCCAGCAGTGAGTCGGTCAATCAGCCCCAGCATTTT
-,TRBV20-1,TRBJ2-1,-,CSASKLYAYNEQFF,TGCAGTGCTAGTAAGCTTTACGCTTACAATGAGCAGTTCTTC
-,TRBV30,TRBJ1-2,once,CAWSVGPGGYTF,TGTGCCTGGAGTGTGGGGCCAGGGGGCTACACCTTC
TRBD2,TRBV13,TRBJ2-2,-,CASSSSGINTGELFF,TGTGCCAGCAGCTCCAGCGGGATAAACACCGGGGAGCTGTTTTTT
TRBD1,TRBV7-9,TRBJ2-7,few,CASSFPATMDRGSYEQYF,TGTGCCAGCAGCTTTCCCGCTACGATGGACAGGGGTTCCTACGAGCAGTACTTC
TRBD1,TRBV2,TRBJ1-6,-,CASSDSWQGAYNSPLHF,TGTGCCAGCAGTGACAGCTGGCAGGGGGCCTATAATTCACCCCTCCACTTT
-,TRBV7-9,TRBJ1-5,once,CASSLGSSQPQHF,TGTGCCAGCAGCTTAGGGAGTAGTCAGCCCCAGCATTTT
-,TRBV7-9,TRBJ2-3,-,CASTFSTTPGTDTQYF,TGTGCCAGCACCTTTAGCACTACCCCCGGGACAGATACGCAGTATTTT
-,TRBV5-1,TRBJ1-1,-,CASSPREGGNTEAFF,TGCGCCAGCAGCCCCCGGGAGGGTGGGAACACTGAAGCTTTCTTT
TRBD1,TRBV6-5,TRBJ1-2,-,CASRPDRARLYGYTF,TGTGCCAGCAGACCAGACAGGGCCCGTCTTTATGGCTACACCTTC
TRBD1,TRBV5-4,TRBJ2-5,-,CASPGTGEETQYF,TGTGCCAGCCCCGGGACAGGGGAAGAGACCCAGTACTTC
TRBD2,TRBV29-1,TRBJ2-1,-,CSAQGLAGVSSYNEQFF,TGCAGCGCCCAGGGACTAGCGGGAGTTAGCTCCTACAATGAGCAGTTCTTC
TRBD2,TRBV5-8,TRBJ2-1,-,CASSSRLAGAYNEQFF,TGTGCCAGCAGCTCTCGACTAGCGGGGGCCTACAATGAGCAGTTCTTC
TRBD1,TRBV19,TRBJ1-2,-,CASSIWGSSGGGYTF,TGTGCCAGTAGTATCTGGGGATCCTCAGGGGGAGGCTACACCTTC
-,TRBV6-2/TRBV6-3,TRBJ2-7,-,CASSYSGRLAYEQYF,TGTGCCAGCAGTTACTCTGGTAGACTAGCCTACGAGCAGTACTTC
-,TRBV4-1,TRBJ2-7,-,CASSQGRGEQYF,TGCGCCAGCAGCCAAGGGAGAGGAGAGCAGTACTTC
-,TRBV6-1,TRBJ1-2,once,CASSETGRDGYTF,TGTGCCAGCAGTGAAACAGGCCGGGATGGCTACACCTTC
-,TRBV5-8,TRBJ1-1,-,CASSLRVNTEAFF,TGTGCCAGCAGCTTGCGCGTAAACACTGAAGCTTTCTTT
-,TRBV29-1,TRBJ2-7,-,CSVVGTSYEQYF,TGCAGCGTTGTGGGCACCTCCTACGAGCAGTACTTC
TRBD2,TRBV13,TRBJ2-3,-,CASSLAAGGPDGTDTQYF,TGTGCCAGCAGCTTAGCAGCGGGGGGTCCTGATGGCACAGATACGCAGTATTTT
-,TRBV6-5,TRBJ1-2,-,CASSRIQGNYGYTF,TGTGCCAGCAGTCGAATACAGGGAAACTATGGCTACACCTTC
-,TRBV5-1,TRBJ2-1,-,CASSLRGPGNEQFF,TGCGCCAGCAGCTTGCGAGGGCCGGGGAATGAGCAGTTCTTC
-,TRBV10-1,TRBJ2-7,-,CASSEGGEQYF,TGCGCCAGCAGCGAAGGGGGCGAGCAGTACTTC
-,TRBV29-1,TRBJ1-1,-,CSVQQGNTEAFF,TGCAGCGTGCAACAGGGGAACACTGAAGCTTTCTTT
-,TRBV4-1,TRBJ1-6,-,CASSQPGQRNNSPLHF,TGCGCCAGCAGCCAACCCGGACAGAGAAATAATTCACCCCTCCACTTT
-,TRBV7-8,TRBJ2-1,-,CASRLSGASGYNEQFF,TGTGCCAGCCGTCTCTCGGGGGCTAGCGGTTACAATGAGCAGTTCTTC
TRBD2,TRBV11-2,TRBJ2-7,-,CASSLEGLVTYEQYF,TGTGCCAGCAGCTTAGAGGGACTAGTTACCTACGAGCAGTACTTC
-,TRBV6-5,TRBJ1-5,-,CASRAGGNQPQHF,TGTGCCAGCAGAGCAGGGGGCAATCAGCCCCAGCATTTT
-,TRBV9,TRBJ1-3,once,CASSGFTVPSGNTIYF,TGTGCCAGCAGCGGCTTTACAGTACCCTCTGGAAACACCATATATTTT
TRBD1,TRBV9,TRBJ2-7,-,CASSQAGTAIYEQYF,TGTGCCAGCAGCCAAGCCGGGACAGCTATCTACGAGCAGTACTTC
TRBD1,TRBV5-1,TRBJ1-5,-,CASSIGTGGWRQPQHF,TGCGCCAGCAGCATCGGGACAGGGGGCTGGCGTCAGCCCCAGCATTTT
-,TRBV4-2,TRBJ2-7,-,CASSQDLWAREQYF,TGTGCCAGCAGCCAAGATCTTTGGGCTCGGGAGCAGTACTTC
TRBD2,TRBV9,TRBJ2-2,-,CASSLGLAGDTGELFF,TGTGCCAGCAGTCTTGGACTAGCGGGAGACACCGGGGAGCTGTTTTTT
-,TRBV30,TRBJ1-2,-,CAWSEQGIYGYTF,TGTGCCTGGAGTGAACAGGGAATTTATGGCTACACCTTC
TRBD1,TRBV4-2,TRBJ2-7,-,CASSQAGTGPYEQYF,TGTGCCAGCAGCCAAGCTGGGACAGGGCCATACGAGCAGTACTTC
-,TRBV27,TRBJ1-2,-,CASSLSQGFIYGYTF,TGTGCCAGCAGTTTATCTCAGGGTTTTATCTATGGCTACACCTTC
-,TRBV19,TRBJ1-6,-,CASSDSYNSPLHF,TGTGCCAGTAGTGACAGTTATAATTCACCCCTCCACTTT
-,TRBV4-1,TRBJ2-7,-,CASSRLWWAQYEQYF,TGCGCCAGCAGCCGGCTTTGGTGGGCCCAGTACGAGCAGTACTTC